Below are 14 T cell receptor beta chains sequenced from a single sample in a study of shared clonotypes between healthy human individuals. Assay used: immunoSEQ multiplex PCR; TCRdb lists only in-frame clones, some missing. The data contain 2 million or so clones, 85% to 95% of them seen just once; the ten biggest clones take up 0.13%. Specimen: naive CD4+ T cells sorted from blood. The subset is: CD45RA+ positively selected. These receptors originate from a young man in good health.

The chain is built from TRBV7-2 and TRBJ1-5; a weak D match, TRBD1 (5 bases). The CDR3 runs to 15 residues. In germline, CDR1 is SGHTA, CDR2 FQGNSA. Trimming shortened V by 4 bases and J by 1 base, and 11 bases separated the two germline ends. Here the CDR3 reads CASSSIGDSNQPQHF. CDR3 nucleotides: TGTGCCAGCAGCTCAATAGGGGACAGCAATCAGCCCCAGCATTTT. The full variable domain, in which reference TRBV7-2 and TRBJ1-5 provide the parts outside the CDR3, is GAGVSQSPSNKVTEKGKDVELRCDPISGHTALYWYRQSLGQGLEFLIYFQGNSAPDKSGLPSDRFSAERTGGSVSTLTIQRTQQEDSAVYLCASSSIGDSNQPQHFGDGTRLSIL.

The rearrangement uses TRBV28 and TRBJ2-6; D is perhaps TRBD1 or TRBD2 (6 bases each). Germline assignment: CDR1 MDHEN and CDR2 SYDVKM. The CDR3 extends over 15 amino acids. V was cut by 6 bases and J by 3 bases, with 12 bases left in between. CDR3 DNA sequence: TGTGCCAGCAGCCTGGGGGGCGGTGGGGCCAACGTCCTGACTTTC. It translates to CASSLGGGGANVLTF.

This chain joins TRBV19 and TRBJ1-2; D perhaps matches TRBD1 (5 bases). Germline V gene sequence: CDR1 LNHDA, CDR2 SQIVND (reference sequence). CDR3 length equals 18 residues. V was trimmed by 4 bases and J by 6 bases, leaving 27 bases between them. CDR3 nucleotides: TGTGCCAGTAGTAATGGGCCGATTAGGGGTCGAACCTCTGATGGCTACACCTTC. Translating gives CASSNGPIRGRTSDGYTF.

The V call is TRBV2, the J call TRBJ2-4; maybe TRBD2 (5 bases). Germline V gene data show CDR1 as SNHLY and CDR2 as FYNNEI. Trimming stripped 3 bases from V and 6 bases from J, with 18 bases between. The CDR3 has 16 amino acids. The CDR3 region has the DNA TGTGCCAGCAGTGATTCTAGCAAGCTTCGCGGAAACATTCAGTACTTC. As protein: CASSDSSKLRGNIQYF. The complete variable domain, with remaining parts taken from reference TRBV2 and TRBJ2-4, reads EPEVTQTPSHQVTQMGQEVILRCVPISNHLYFYWYRQILGQKVEFLVSFYNNEISEKSEIFDDQFSVERPDGSNFTLKIRSTKLEDSAMYFCASSDSSKLRGNIQYFGAGTRLSVL.

The chain recombines TRBV30 with TRBJ1-1; tentative D call: TRBD1 (6 bases). There are 13 residues in the CDR3. V lost 3 bases and J 5 bases, leaving 13 bases between the germline ends. Germline V gene lookup returns CDR1 GTSNPN and CDR2 SVGIG (reference sequence). CDR3 loop: CAWRAGARTEAFF. The DNA for the CDR3 is TGTGCCTGGAGGGCAGGGGCCAGGACTGAAGCTTTCTTT.

With regard to this clone: This sample also contains other DNA sequences that code for the same CDR3. This chain links TRBV6-5 with TRBJ1-1; 9 nucleotides align to TRBD1. The CDR3 sequence is 14 residues long. Germline V gene lookup returns CDR1 MNHEY and CDR2 SVGAGI. J was trimmed by 2 bases and V by 5 bases; bases with no gene match: 3. CDR3 region: CASSRGQGNTEAFF. CDR3 sequence (DNA): TGTGCCAGCAGTCGGGGACAGGGAAACACTGAAGCTTTCTTT.

V is TRBV5-4 and J is TRBJ2-5; 14 nucleotides align to TRBD2. The V and J ends lost 3 bases and 3 bases, in that order; junction bases with no gene match: 7. There are 17 residues in the CDR3. Germline V lookup: CDR1 SGHNT, CDR2 YYREEE (reference sequence). The CDR3 coding sequence is TGTGCCAGCAGCTCTGGGACTAGCGGGGGCTTTAAAGAGACCCAGTACTTC. Translating gives CASSSGTSGGFKETQYF. Together with reference TRBV5-4 and TRBJ2-5, the CDR3 gives the full variable domain: ETGVTQSPTHLIKTRGQQVTLRCSSQSGHNTVSWYQQALGQGPQFIFQYYREEENGRGNFPPRFSGLQFPNYSSELNVNALELDDSALYLCASSSGTSGGFKETQYFGPGTRLLVL.

Points on this clone: Other DNA sequences of this sample code for an identical CDR3. The chain combines TRBV18 with TRBJ1-2; tentatively, D is TRBD1 (5 bases). CDR3 length: 14 residues. Trimming took 2 bases from V and 4 from J, leaving 11 bases between them. Germline CDR1 and CDR2: KGHSH and LQKENI. The CDR3 bases are TGTGCCAGCTCACCAGGGGCAGAGGGCTATGGCTACACCTTC. Translation: CASSPGAEGYGYTF.

The chain uses TRBV5-1 and TRBJ2-7, with 7 positions matching TRBD1. The germline gives CDR1 SGHRS, CDR2 YFSETQ. The CDR3 covers 14 residues. Germline trimming cut 4 bases from V and 1 base from J; bases unmatched to any gene: 5. DNA of the CDR3: TGCGCCAGCAGCGCCGGACAGGCGTCCTACGAGCAGTACTTC. Translation: CASSAGQASYEQYF.

The CDR3 here is CASSSGQGDTEAFF. The CDR3, as DNA: TGCGCCAGCAGCTCGGGACAGGGAGACACTGAAGCTTTCTTT. This chain joins TRBV5-1 and TRBJ1-1; 9 bases are shared with TRBD1. Looked up from germline, CDR1 is SGHRS and CDR2 is YFSETQ. The J segment lost 3 bases and the V segment lost 3 bases, leaving 3 bases of the junction unmatched. The length of the CDR3 is 14 residues.

The genes are TRBV5-4 and TRBJ2-1; a weak D match, TRBD2 (6 bases). V gave up 2 bases and J gave up 0 bases, with 9 bases separating them. The length of the CDR3 is 15 residues. Germline V lookup: CDR1 SGHNT, CDR2 YYREEE (reference sequence). CDR3 protein: CASSFGGSSYNEQFF. The CDR3 bases are TGTGCCAGCAGCTTCGGGGGAAGCTCCTACAATGAGCAGTTCTTC.

The chain links TRBV9 to TRBJ1-2, with 9 bases aligning to TRBD1. Trimming cost V 0 bases and J 4 bases; bases outside gene matches: 7. Germline CDR1 and CDR2: SGDLS and YYNGEE. The CDR3 loop spans 16 amino acids. The CDR3 DNA follows: TGTGCCAGCAGCGTAGGGGGACAGGGCCCTAGCTATGGCTACACCTTC. Amino acids: CASSVGGQGPSYGYTF.

This clone was seen only once. This sequence joins TRBV11-2 and TRBJ2-7; the match to TRBD1 covers 9 bases. Germline V gene sequence: CDR1 SGHAT, CDR2 FQNNGV. The CDR3 runs to 18 residues. J gave up 5 bases and V 4 bases, and 18 bases lay outside the gene matches. CDR3 DNA sequence: TGTGCCAGCAGCTCCACCGCCTCCGGGACAGGGAAATCCCACGAGCAGTACTTC. It encodes CASSSTASGTGKSHEQYF.

The CDR3 is CASSLREGGTF. CDR3 DNA sequence: TGCGCCAGCAGTCTACGGGAGGGTGGCACCTTC. The J gene is TRBJ1-2, the V gene TRBV10-1; no firm D call. The V gene lost 5 bases and the J gene lost 13 bases, with 14 bases spanning the gap. Germline V CDR1 and CDR2: WNHNN, SYGVQD (reference sequence). The CDR3 is made up of 11 amino acids.